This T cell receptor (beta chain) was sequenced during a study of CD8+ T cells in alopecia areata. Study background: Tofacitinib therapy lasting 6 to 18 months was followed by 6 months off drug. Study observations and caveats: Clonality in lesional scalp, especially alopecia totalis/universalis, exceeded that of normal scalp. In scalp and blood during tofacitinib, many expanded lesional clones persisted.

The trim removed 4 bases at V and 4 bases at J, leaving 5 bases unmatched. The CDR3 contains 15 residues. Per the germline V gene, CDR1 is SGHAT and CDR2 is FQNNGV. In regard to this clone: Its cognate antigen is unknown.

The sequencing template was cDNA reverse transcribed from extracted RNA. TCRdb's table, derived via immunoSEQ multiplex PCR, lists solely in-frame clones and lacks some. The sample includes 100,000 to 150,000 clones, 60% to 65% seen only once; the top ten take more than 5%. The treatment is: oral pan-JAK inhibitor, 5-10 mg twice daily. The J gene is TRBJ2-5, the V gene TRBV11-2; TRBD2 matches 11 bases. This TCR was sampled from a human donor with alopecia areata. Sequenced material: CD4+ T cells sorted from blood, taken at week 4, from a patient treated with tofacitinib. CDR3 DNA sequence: TGTGCCAGCAGCTCTTTAGCGGGAGGGGGAGAGACCCAGTACTTC. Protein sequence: CASSSLAGGGETQYF.